This TCR beta chain emerged from a study of graft-versus-host responses after intestinal transplantation. Regarding the study as a whole: Within the allografts of patients who had graft-donor T cell macrochimerism, graft-versus-host to host-versus-graft clonal ratios were high. Peak circulating GvH clone levels were associated with early post-transplant HvG declines.

Only in-frame clones appear in the TCRdb table, and some are missing; sequencing was by immunoSEQ multiplex PCR. The sample lists 12,000 to 15,000 clones; around a third were seen once. Germline-derived CDR1 and CDR2 are MNHNS and SASEGT. V lost 2 bases and J 3 bases, leaving 17 bases between the germline ends. The CDR3 has 16 amino acids. This clone showed up just a few times. The chain has TRBV6-1 and TRBJ2-7; D is possibly TRBD1 (6 bases). The sequenced sample was alloreactive CD4+ T cells from a mixed lymphocyte reaction culture, obtained before intestinal transplant. Subset: CFSE-low proliferating T cells sorted from approximately 6-day pre-transplant mixed lymphocyte reaction (GvH or HvG direction). This TCR derives from a human patient who received an intestinal transplant. Written as DNA, the CDR3 is TGTGCCAGCAGTGAACGCGCCCCGGACAGTTTCTACGAGCAGTACTTC. Encoded protein: CASSERAPDSFYEQYF.